This T cell receptor beta chain was retrieved from a study of T-cell reconstitution after alpha-beta-depleted transplantation in children. The germline gives CDR1 WSHSY, CDR2 SAAADI. The V end lost 4 bases, the J end lost 0 bases, and 7 bases lay between the germline ends. CDR3 length equals 13 residues. Preparation of the TCRbeta library involved a method that used unique molecular identifiers. MiXCR was run by TCRdb on the PCR reads, yielding one entry per CDR3 protein. This table holds about 230,000 distinct CDR3 sequences, approximately 9% found once. This clonotype has ten or more counts. The chain uses TRBV10-2 and TRBJ2-7; D not resolved. Specimen: PBMCs from the stem cell graft donor, collected from the stem cell graft. This clonotype originated in a human donor who donated a stem cell graft to a child with acute lymphoblastic leukemia. The chain's CDR3 is CASSARSSYEQYF. The CDR3 DNA reads as TGCGCCAGCAGTGCCCGTAGCTCCTACGAGCAGTACTTC.